The sample holds a few counts of the clone carrying this TCR beta chain. The antigen is undetermined. The repertoire was sequenced with immunoSEQ multiplex PCR; TCRdb's copy has only in-frame clones and lacks some. The profile shows 70,000 to 75,000 clones, around 86% of them singletons. Germline-derived CDR1 and CDR2 are SGHNT and YYREEE (reference sequence). This CDR3 is 15 amino acids long. The V and J ends lost 7 bases and 6 bases, in that order; junction bases with no gene match: 14. These data originate in a study of OX40 agonist ivuxolimab in advanced cancers. Study outcomes and limitations: Average numbers of expanded clones were greater in CD8+ T cells than in CD4+. Dosing at 0.1 to 3.0 mg/kg was accompanied by clonal expansion of CD4+ and CD8+ blood T cells by week 6. In the expanded peripheral T cells, antigen specificity was never determined. Low normalized clonal expansion also occurred in some nonresponding patients.

This rearrangement joins TRBV5-4 to TRBJ1-1; 8 bases are shared with TRBD1. The sequence was collected from an adult with an advanced solid tumor such as melanoma, head and neck, liver or kidney cancer. The sequencing here drew on CD4+ or CD8+ T cells sorted from blood, taken in a trial of the OX40 agonist ivuxolimab. The CDR3 loop is CASGSGTGGVAEAFF. CDR3 DNA: TGTGCCAGCGGCTCCGGGACAGGTGGGGTCGCTGAAGCTTTCTTT.